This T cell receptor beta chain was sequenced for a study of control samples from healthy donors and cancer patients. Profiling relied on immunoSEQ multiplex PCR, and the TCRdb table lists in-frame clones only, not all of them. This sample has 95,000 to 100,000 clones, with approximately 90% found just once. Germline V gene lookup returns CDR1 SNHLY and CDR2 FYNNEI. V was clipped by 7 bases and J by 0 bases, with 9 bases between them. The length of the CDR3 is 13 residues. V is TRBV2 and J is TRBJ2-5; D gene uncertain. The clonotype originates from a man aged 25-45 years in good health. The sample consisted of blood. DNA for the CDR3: TGTGCCAGCAAGAGACCGTACCAAGAGACCCAGTACTTC. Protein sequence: CASKRPYQETQYF.